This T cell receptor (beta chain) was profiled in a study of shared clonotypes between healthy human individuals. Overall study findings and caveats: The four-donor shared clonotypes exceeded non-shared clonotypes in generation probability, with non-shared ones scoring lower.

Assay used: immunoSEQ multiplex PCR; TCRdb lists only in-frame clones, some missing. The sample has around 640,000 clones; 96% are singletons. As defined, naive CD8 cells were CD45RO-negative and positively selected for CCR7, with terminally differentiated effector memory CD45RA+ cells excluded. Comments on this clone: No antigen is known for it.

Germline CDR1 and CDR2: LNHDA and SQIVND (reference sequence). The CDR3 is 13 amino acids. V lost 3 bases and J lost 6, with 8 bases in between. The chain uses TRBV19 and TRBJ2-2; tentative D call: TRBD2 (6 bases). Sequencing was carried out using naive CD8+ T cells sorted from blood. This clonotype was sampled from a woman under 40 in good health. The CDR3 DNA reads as TGTGCCAGTAGTATGTGGGGGGCCGGGGAGCTGTTTTTT. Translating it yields CASSMWGAGELFF.